This T cell receptor (beta chain) appears in the sequencing data of a study of tumor-infiltrating lymphocytes in primary liver carcinoma (dated by TCRdb to the late 2010s). In terms of the full investigation: Of the five patients, three men and two women aged 30 to 69 years, four had hepatocellular carcinoma and one had combined HCC and intrahepatic cholangiocarcinoma. The five patients had tumors staged T1-T3 N0M0, with maximum diameters ranging from roughly 4 to 10 cm. High reproducibility was observed for the technical replicate repertoires, with mean shared-clone rates approximately 0.9 and correlation coefficients above 0.98. A total of roughly 35 specimens from 5 patients underwent TCRbeta repertoire sequencing, comprising about 25 tumor regions, 5 adjacent noncancerous liver tissues and 5 peripheral blood samples. TCRbeta repertoire sequencing, expression microarrays and whole-exome sequencing were combined in the study across five regions of each liver tumor, with adjacent normal tissue and blood also included. Roughly 3.5 to 8 million productive TCRbeta reads were obtained per sample, and no significant difference in read depth was found between tissue types. What the authors observed across the whole study: Because only the TCR beta chain was sequenced and unpaired alpha chains were not captured, true repertoire diversity is likely underestimated. Repertoire overlap was higher between tumor regions (mean roughly 35%) than tumor-adjacent (approximately 17%) or tumor-blood (roughly 14%) pairs, consistent with antigen-driven expansion. With just five patients in the study, the authors point out that the findings should be validated in a larger study. The top 250 clones made up a significantly larger repertoire fraction in tumors than in blood (p = 0.039). Bulk unsorted samples precluded comparing CD4+ and CD8+ T cell repertoires.

TCRbeta-specific cDNA was reverse-transcribed from roughly 500 ng total RNA using a constant-region primer and ProtoScript II reverse transcriptase. Construction of the TCRbeta libraries relied on three nested rounds of multiplex PCR, following a slightly modified ARM-PCR procedure. Each of the first two PCR rounds ran for about 10 cycles and used multiplex TRBV1-TRBV30 forward primers together with a Cbeta reverse primer. Sample barcodes and Illumina adapters were added in a final 25-cycle PCR with Deep VentR polymerase. Amplicons of 200-500 bp were gel-purified with a QIAquick gel extraction kit before sequencing. An Illumina HiSeq 2500 was used to sequence the TCRbeta amplicons, generating 250-bp paired-end reads. For the original study's pipeline: Trimmomatic v0.33 was used to quality-trim the reads, and FLASH v1.2.11 was used to merge paired reads so that full CDR3 sequences could be recovered. V, D and J germline segments were assigned to the rearranged TCRbeta sequences using MiGEC v1.2.1b. Clonotype statistics and Shannon-Wiener diversity indices were calculated with VDJtools v1.0.0. Except for diversity analysis, only the 250 most abundant clonotypes of each sample were used in subsequent analyses to reduce sampling bias. TCRdb itself trimmed the public reads at Q25 with fastp, ran MiXCR and retained productive beta chains. Each entry merges the rows of one CDR3 protein and shows their most common DNA and genes. The V and J calls, along with clone size, are taken from TCRdb and not from the paper's own processing. This sample lists over 75,000 distinct CDR3 sequences; approximately 68% were detected once. 27% of the sample rests with the top ten.

Without any cell sorting, total RNA and DNA were extracted together from around 20-30 mg of bulk tissue using the AllPrep DNA/RNA mini kit. Surgical resection was performed in China between late 2015 and 2016 on roughly 5 patients with histopathologically diagnosed primary liver carcinoma. Patients had chronic HBV infection and were treatment-naive at sampling. Each fresh piece of tumor and adjacent tissue was cut in two, with one half stored in RNAlater at -80 degrees C and the other half sent for histology. This clonotype was found many times. Its antigen is unknown. Base quality data are lacking; no much larger clone is found one base away. CDR1 and CDR2, looked up from the germline V gene (reference sequence), are SGHNT and YYREEE. CDR3 length: 17 amino acids, cysteine to phenylalanine. This entry keeps only the CDR3 DNA: 51 bases, framed from base 1. V ends up 3 bases short and J 3 bases short, with an unmatched junction base count of 4.

This sequence uses TRBV5-4 and TRBJ2-2; 14 bases in between match TRBD2. The sample was tumor-adjacent normal liver tissue. This clonotype was obtained from a man aged 35 to 55 with primary liver carcinoma and hepatitis B virus infection. The nucleotide sequence is TGTGCCAGCAGCTCCGGGACTAGCGGGAGATACACCGGGGAGCTGTTTTTT. This sequence encodes CASSSGTSGRYTGELFF.